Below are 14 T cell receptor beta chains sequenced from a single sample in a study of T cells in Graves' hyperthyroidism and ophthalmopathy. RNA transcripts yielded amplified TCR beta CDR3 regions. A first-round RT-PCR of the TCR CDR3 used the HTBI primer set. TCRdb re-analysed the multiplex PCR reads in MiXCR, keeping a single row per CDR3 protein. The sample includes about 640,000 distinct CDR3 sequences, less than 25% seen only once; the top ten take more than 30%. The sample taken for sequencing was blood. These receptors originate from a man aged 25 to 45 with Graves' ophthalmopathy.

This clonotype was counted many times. The CDR3 is CASSYLPPYEQYF. The CDR3 DNA reads as TGTGCCAGCAGTTACTTACCGCCCTACGAGCAGTACTTC. The chain recombines TRBV6-7 with TRBJ2-7; unclear D gene. TRBV6-7 belongs to the ORF category, with a function that is uncertain. V was pared by 1 base and J by 2 bases, with 6 bases between. This CDR3 is 13 amino acids long.

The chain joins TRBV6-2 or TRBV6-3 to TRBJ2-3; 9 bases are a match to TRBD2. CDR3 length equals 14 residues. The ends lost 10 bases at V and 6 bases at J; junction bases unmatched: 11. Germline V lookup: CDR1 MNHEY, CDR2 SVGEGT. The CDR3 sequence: CAIRTLAGTDTQYF. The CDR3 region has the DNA TGTGCCATCCGAACTCTAGCGGGAACTGATACGCAGTATTTT.

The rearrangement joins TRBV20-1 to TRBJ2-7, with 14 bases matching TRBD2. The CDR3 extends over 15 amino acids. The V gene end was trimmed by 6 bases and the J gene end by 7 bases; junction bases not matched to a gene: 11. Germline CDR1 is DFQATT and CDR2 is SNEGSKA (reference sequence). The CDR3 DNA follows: TGCAGTGCGGGGGGGACTAGCGGGAGTAGGCGGGAGCAGTACTTC. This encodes CSAGGTSGSRREQYF.

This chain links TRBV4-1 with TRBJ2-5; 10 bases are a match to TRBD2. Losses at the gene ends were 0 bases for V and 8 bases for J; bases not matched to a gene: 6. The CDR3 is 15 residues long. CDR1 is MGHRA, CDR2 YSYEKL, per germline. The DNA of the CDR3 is TGCGCCAGCAGCCAAGAACCAGCGGGAGGGCCAACCCAGTACTTC. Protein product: CASSQEPAGGPTQYF.

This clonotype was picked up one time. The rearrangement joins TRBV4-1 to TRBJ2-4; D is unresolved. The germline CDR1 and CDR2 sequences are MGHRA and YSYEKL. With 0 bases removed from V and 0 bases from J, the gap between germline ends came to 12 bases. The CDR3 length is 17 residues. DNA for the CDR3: TGCGCCAGCAGCCAAGATATACAGATACTAGCCAAAAACATTCAGTACTTC. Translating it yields CASSQDIQILAKNIQYF.

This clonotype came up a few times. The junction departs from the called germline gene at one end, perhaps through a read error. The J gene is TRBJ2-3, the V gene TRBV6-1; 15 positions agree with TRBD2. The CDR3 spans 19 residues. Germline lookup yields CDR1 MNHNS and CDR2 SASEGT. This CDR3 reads CASSPGLAGGGVGTNTQYF. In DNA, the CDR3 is TGTGCCAGCAGCCCTGGACTAGCGGGAGGGGGGGTCGGCACAAATACGCAGTATTTT.

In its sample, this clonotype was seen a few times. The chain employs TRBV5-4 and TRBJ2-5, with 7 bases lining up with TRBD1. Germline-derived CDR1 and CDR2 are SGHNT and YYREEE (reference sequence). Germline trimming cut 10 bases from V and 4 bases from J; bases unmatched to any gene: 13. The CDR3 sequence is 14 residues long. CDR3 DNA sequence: TGTGCCTTCCGGCGACAGGGTGGGAGAGAGACCCAGTACTTC. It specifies CAFRRQGGRETQYF. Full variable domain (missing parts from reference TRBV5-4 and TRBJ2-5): ETGVTQSPTHLIKTRGQQVTLRCSSQSGHNTVSWYQQALGQGPQFIFQYYREEENGRGNFPPRFSGLQFPNYSSELNVNALELDDSALYLCAFRRQGGRETQYFGPGTRLLVL.

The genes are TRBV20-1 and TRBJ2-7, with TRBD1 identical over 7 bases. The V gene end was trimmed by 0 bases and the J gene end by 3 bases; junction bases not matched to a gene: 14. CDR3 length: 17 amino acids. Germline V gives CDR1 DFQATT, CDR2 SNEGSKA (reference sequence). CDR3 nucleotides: TGCAGTGCTAGAGATTTAGCTAGAGTAGGGGGCAACTACGAGCAGTACTTC. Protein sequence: CSARDLARVGGNYEQYF.

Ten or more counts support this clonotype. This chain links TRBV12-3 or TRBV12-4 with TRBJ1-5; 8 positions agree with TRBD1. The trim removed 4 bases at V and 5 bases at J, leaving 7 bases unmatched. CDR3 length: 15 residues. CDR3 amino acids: CASSSYRGQDQPQHF. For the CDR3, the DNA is TGTGCCAGCAGTTCTTACAGGGGACAGGATCAGCCCCAGCATTTT.

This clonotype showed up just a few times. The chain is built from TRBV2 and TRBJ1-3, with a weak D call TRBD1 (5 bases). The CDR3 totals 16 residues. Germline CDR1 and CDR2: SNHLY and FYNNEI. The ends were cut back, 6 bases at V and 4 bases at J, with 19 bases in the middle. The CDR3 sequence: CASRDTTLGWGNTIYF. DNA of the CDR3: TGTGCCAGCAGGGACACAACATTAGGTTGGGGAAACACCATATATTTT.

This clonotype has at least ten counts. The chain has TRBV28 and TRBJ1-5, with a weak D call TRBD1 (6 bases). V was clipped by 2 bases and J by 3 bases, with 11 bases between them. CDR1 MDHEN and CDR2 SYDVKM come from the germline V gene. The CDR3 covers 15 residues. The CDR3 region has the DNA TGTGCCAGCAGTTTAGTGGGGGCCCTCAATCAGCCCCAGCATTTT. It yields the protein CASSLVGALNQPQHF.

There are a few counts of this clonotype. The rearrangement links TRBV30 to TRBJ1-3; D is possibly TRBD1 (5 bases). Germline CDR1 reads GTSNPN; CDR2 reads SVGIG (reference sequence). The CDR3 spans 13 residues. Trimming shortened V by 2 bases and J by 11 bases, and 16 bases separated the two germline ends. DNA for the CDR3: TGTGCCTGGAGTTCCAATGGGGCCTCGGCCATATATTTT. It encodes CAWSSNGASAIYF.

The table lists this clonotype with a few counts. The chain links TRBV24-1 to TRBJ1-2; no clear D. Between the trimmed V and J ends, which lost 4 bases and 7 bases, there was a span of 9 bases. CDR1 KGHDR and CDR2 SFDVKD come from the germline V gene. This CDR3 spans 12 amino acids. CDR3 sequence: CATSEPVFGYTF. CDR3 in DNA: TGTGCCACCAGTGAGCCTGTTTTTGGCTACACCTTC.

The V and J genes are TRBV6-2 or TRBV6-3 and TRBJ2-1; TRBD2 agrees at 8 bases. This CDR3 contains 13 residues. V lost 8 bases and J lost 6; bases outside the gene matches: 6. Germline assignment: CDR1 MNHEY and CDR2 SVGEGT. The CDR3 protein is CASGITSGNEQFF. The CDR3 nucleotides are TGTGCCAGCGGTATCACTAGCGGCAATGAGCAGTTCTTC.